The entry that follows covers one T cell receptor beta chain sequence. The germline V gene encodes CDR1 SGHRS and CDR2 YFSETQ. After removal of 4 bases from V and 0 bases from J, the junction contained 13 bases not matched to a gene. The CDR3 runs 18 residues. Per the original methods: Estimates of nucleated cell counts were drawn from the amplification of reference gene primers. TCRdb's table, derived via immunoSEQ multiplex PCR, lists solely in-frame clones and lacks some. That table supplies the V and J calls and clone size; D and trimming were determined from the DNA. Counted here are 220,000 or so clones, about 82% occurring once; the ten biggest clones make up more than 2%. The sample originates from a study of blood T cell repertoires in COVID-19.

Sequencing was carried out using PBMCs or T cells enriched from blood (not recorded which). This TCR derives from a woman aged 45 to 65 who had recovered from COVID-19. The gene calls are TRBV5-1 and TRBJ2-7, with 10 positions matching TRBD1. CDR3 residues: CASSGKPWDRGPSYEQYF. The CDR3 DNA follows: TGCGCCAGCAGCGGAAAGCCTTGGGACAGGGGTCCCTCCTACGAGCAGTACTTC.